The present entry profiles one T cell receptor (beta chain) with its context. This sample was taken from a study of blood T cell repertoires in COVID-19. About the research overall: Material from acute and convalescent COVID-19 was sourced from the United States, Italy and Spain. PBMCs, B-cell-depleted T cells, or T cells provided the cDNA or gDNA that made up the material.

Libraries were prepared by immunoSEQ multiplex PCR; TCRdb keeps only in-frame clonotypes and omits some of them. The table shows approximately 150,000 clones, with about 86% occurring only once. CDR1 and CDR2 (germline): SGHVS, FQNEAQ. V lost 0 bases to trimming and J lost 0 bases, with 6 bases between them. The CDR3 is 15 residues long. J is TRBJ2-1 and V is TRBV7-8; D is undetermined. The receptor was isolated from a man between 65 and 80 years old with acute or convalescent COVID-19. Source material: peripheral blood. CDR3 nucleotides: TGTGCCAGCAGCTTAGCGGCACCCTCCTACAATGAGCAGTTCTTC. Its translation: CASSLAAPSYNEQFF.